This entry concerns a single T cell receptor (beta chain). V gave up 0 bases and J gave up 4 bases, with 11 bases separating them. The germline V gene encodes CDR1 SGDLS and CDR2 YYNGEE. This CDR3 has 14 residues. The sample is drawn from a study of control samples from healthy donors and cancer patients. Produced via immunoSEQ multiplex PCR; TCRdb's table is partial and in-frame only. The sample consists of approximately 150,000 clones, about 94% of them appearing once. The source material was PBMCs. V usage is TRBV9 and J usage is TRBJ2-7; possibly TRBD2 for D (6 bases). This TCR was recovered from a man aged 60 to 69 with colorectal cancer. This CDR3 is CASSVDGGQYEQYF. The CDR3 DNA follows: TGTGCCAGCAGCGTAGACGGGGGTCAGTACGAGCAGTACTTC.